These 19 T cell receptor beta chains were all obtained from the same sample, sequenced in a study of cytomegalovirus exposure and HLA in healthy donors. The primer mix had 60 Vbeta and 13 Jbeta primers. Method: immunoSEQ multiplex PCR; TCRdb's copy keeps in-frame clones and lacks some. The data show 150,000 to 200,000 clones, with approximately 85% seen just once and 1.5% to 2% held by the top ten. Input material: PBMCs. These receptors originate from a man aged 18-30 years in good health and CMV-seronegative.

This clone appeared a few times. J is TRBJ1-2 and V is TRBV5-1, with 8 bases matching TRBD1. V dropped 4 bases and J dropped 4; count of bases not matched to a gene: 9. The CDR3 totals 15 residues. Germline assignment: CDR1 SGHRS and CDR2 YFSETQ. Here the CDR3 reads CASSANRGKGYGYTF. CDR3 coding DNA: TGCGCCAGCAGCGCGAACAGGGGGAAGGGCTATGGCTACACCTTC.

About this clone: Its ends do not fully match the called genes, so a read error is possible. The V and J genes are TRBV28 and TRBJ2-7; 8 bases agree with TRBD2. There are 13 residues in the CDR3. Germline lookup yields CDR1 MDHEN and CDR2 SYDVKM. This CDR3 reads CASSFPGGAEENF. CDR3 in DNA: TGTGCCAGCAGTTTCCCGGGGGGGGCGGAAGAAAACTTC.

The CDR3 nucleotides are TGTGCCAGCAGCTTAGCCCGGACAGGGTGGCCCAATGAGCAGTTCTTC. Encoded protein: CASSLARTGWPNEQFF. The V gene is TRBV13, the J gene TRBJ2-1; 8 bases fit TRBD1. The germline CDR1 and CDR2 sequences are PRHDT and FYEKMQ (reference sequence). This CDR3 has 16 residues. The junction had 8 bases not matched to a gene; V was cut back by 1 base and J by 6 bases.

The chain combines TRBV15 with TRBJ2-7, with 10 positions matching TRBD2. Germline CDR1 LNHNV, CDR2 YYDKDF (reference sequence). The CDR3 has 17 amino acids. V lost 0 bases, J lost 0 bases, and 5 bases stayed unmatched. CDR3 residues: CATSRDRPSGGSYEQYF. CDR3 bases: TGTGCCACCAGCAGAGATCGCCCTAGCGGGGGCTCCTACGAGCAGTACTTC.

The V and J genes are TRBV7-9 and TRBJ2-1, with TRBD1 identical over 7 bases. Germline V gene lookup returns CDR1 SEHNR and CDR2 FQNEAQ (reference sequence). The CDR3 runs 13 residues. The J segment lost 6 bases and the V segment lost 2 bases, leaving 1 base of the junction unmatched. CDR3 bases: TGTGCCAGCAGCTTACAGGGGGTCAATGAGCAGTTCTTC. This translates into CASSLQGVNEQFF.

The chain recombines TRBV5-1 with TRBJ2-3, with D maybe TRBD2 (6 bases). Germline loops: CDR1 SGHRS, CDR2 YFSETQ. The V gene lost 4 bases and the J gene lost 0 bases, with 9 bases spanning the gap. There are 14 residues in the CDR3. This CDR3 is CASSPGGSTDTQYF. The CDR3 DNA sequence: TGCGCCAGCAGCCCCGGGGGAAGCACAGATACGCAGTATTTT.

Written as DNA, the CDR3 is TGTGCCAGCAGGGGACTAGCGGGGGATAACAAGGTCGGCGCCGGGGAGCTGTTTTTT. It yields the protein CASRGLAGDNKVGAGELFF. The rearrangement joins TRBV5-4 to TRBJ2-2, with TRBD2 matching over 14 bases. V lost 5 bases to trimming and J lost 6 bases; unmatched junction nucleotides: 15. The V gene's germline CDR1 is SGHNT and CDR2 YYREEE (reference sequence). This CDR3 comprises 19 residues.

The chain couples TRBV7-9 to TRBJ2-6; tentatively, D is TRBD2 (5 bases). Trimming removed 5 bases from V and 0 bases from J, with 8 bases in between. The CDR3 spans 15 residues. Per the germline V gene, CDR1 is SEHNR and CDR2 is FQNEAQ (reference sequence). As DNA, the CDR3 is TGTGCCAGCAGCCGGGATCCCTCTGGGGCCAACGTCCTGACTTTC. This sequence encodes CASSRDPSGANVLTF.

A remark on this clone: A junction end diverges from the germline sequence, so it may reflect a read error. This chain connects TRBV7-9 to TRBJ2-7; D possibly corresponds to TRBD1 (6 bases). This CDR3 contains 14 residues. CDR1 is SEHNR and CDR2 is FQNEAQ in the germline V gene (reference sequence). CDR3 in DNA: TGTTCCAGCAGCCCCTGGGACATCGCCTACGAGCAGTACTTC. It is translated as CSSSPWDIAYEQYF. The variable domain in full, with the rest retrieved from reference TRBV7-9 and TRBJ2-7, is DTGVSQNPRHKITKRGQNVTFRCDPISEHNRLYWYRQTLGQGPEFLTYFQNEAQLEKSRLLSDRFSAERPKGSFSTLEIQRTEQGDSAMYLCSSSPWDIAYEQYFGPGTRLTVT.

The chain's CDR3 is CASSSGQGRVGGAFF. The CDR3 region has the DNA TGTGCCAGCAGCTCGGGACAGGGTAGGGTTGGAGGAGCTTTCTTT. The chain joins TRBV5-5 to TRBJ1-1, with 9 bases aligning to TRBD1. The J segment lost 10 bases and the V segment lost 3 bases, leaving 13 bases of the junction unmatched. From germline, CDR1 is SGHKS and CDR2 YYEKEE (reference sequence). CDR3 length equals 15 residues.

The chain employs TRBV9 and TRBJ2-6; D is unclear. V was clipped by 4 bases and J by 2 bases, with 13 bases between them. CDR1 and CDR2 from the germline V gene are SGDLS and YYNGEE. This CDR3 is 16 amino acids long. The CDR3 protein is CASSPLSIPGANVLTF. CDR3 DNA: TGTGCCAGCAGCCCTCTATCCATCCCTGGGGCCAACGTCCTGACTTTC.

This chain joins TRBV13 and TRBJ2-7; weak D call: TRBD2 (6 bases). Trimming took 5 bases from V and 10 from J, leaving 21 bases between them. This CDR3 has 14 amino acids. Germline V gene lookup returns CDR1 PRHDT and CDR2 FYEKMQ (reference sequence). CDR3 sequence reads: CASSPSGTGGTQYF. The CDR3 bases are TGTGCCAGCAGCCCTAGTGGTACCGGGGGAACTCAGTACTTC.

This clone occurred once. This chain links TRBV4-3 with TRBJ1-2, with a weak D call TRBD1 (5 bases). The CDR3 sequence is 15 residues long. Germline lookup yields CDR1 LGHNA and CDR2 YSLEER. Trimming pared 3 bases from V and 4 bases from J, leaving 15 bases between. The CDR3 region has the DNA TGCGCCAGCAGCCAGGTCAGGGAACAGTCCTATGGCTACACCTTC. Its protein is CASSQVREQSYGYTF.

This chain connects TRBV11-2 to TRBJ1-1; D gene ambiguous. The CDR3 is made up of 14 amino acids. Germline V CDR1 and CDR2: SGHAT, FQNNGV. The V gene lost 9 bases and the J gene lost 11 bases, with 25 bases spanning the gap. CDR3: CARTRGGIYNSAFF. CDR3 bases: TGTGCCAGAACCCGGGGTGGAATATACAATTCGGCTTTCTTT.

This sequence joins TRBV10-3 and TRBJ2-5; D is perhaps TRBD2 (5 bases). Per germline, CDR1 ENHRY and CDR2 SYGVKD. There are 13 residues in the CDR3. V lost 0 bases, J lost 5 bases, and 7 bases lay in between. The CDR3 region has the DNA TGTGCCATCAGTGAGTCACCGGGGGAGACCCAGTACTTC. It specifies CAISESPGETQYF.

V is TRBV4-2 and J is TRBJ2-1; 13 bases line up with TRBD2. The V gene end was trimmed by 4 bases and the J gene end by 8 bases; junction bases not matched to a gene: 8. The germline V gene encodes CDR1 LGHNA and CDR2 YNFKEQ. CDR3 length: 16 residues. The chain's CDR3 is CASSRATSGRWDEQFF. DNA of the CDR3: TGTGCCAGCAGCCGGGCGACTAGCGGGAGGTGGGATGAGCAGTTCTTC.

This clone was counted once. The CDR3 region has the DNA TGTGCCAGCAGTTACCGGGGAGGCACAGATACGCAGTATTTT. Residues: CASSYRGGTDTQYF. The rearrangement joins TRBV6-6 to TRBJ2-3; weak D call: TRBD2 (5 bases). In germline, CDR1 is MNHNY, CDR2 SVGAGI (reference sequence). Between the trimmed V and J ends, which lost 2 bases and 1 base, there was a span of 7 bases. This CDR3 region has 14 residues.

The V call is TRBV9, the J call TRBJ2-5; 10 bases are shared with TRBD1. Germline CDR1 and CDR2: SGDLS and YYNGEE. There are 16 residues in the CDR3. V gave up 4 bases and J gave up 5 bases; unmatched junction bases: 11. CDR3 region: CASSLLPGQGRETQYF. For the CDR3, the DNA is TGTGCCAGCAGCCTACTTCCGGGACAGGGGAGGGAGACCCAGTACTTC.

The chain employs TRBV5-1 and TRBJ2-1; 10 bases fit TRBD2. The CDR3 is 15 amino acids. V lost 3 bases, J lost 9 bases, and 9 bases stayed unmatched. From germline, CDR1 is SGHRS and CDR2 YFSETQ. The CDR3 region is CASSSPSGGFGEQFF. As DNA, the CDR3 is TGCGCCAGCAGCTCTCCTAGCGGGGGTTTCGGTGAGCAGTTCTTC.